This T cell receptor (beta chain) was profiled in a study of T cell repertoires in cytomegalovirus infection. The V gene lost 1 base and the J gene lost 2 bases, with 12 bases spanning the gap. Germline lookup yields CDR1 LGHDT and CDR2 YNNKEL (reference sequence). The CDR3 is made up of 15 amino acids. TCRdb reanalysed the reads using MiXCR and keeps one entry per CDR3 protein. The data contain around 230,000 distinct CDR3 sequences, approximately 7% of them singletons. The sequenced sample consisted of PBMCs. The TCR sequence derives from a human donor in good health (CMV status not recorded). Some clones in this sample may be carry-over from other donors' samples. The chain links TRBV3-1 to TRBJ2-7; either TRBD1 or TRBD2 may supply D (5 bases each). In DNA, the CDR3 is TGTGCCAGCAGCCAAGGGCCGGGGACCACCTACGAGCAGTACTTC. Translating it yields CASSQGPGTTYEQYF.